These 21 T cell receptor beta chains share one sample of origin, sequenced in a study of CD8+CD57+ T cells in acquired aplastic anemia. The use of genomic DNA as template underpinned the TCR beta VDJ and CDR3 profiling. TCRdb called the reads again in MiXCR, with one record for every CDR3 protein. The data show under 200,000 distinct CDR3 sequences, 71% seen once. By flow cytometry, patients selected for sequencing had shown an expansion of CD8+CD57+ cells. The sample was sorted CD4+, CD8+, or CD8+CD57+ T cells (not recorded which) from PBMCs. These receptors originate from a human donor with aplastic anemia.

This chain joins TRBV15 and TRBJ2-7, with TRBD2 matching over 8 bases. From germline, CDR1 is LNHNV and CDR2 YYDKDF (reference sequence). This CDR3 comprises 12 residues. V trimming: 9 bases; J trimming: 4 bases; junction bases outside the gene matches: 5. The CDR3 DNA reads TGTGCCACTTCCCCGGGGGGGTACGAGCAGTACTTC. Residues: CATSPGGYEQYF.

The V and J genes are TRBV20-1 and TRBJ2-2; D might be TRBD1 (5 bases). Germline CDR1 is DFQATT and CDR2 is SNEGSKA (reference sequence). The V end lost 4 bases, the J end lost 6 bases, and 12 bases lay between the germline ends. The CDR3 consists of 13 residues. The CDR3 here is CSATRQWSGELFF. The DNA of the CDR3 is TGCAGTGCTACGAGACAGTGGTCCGGGGAGCTGTTTTTT.

This chain uses TRBV3-1 with TRBJ1-6, with unresolved D. The CDR3 sequence is 13 residues long. The germline V and J ends were trimmed by 6 bases and 10 bases, with 13 bases remaining between them. Germline V gene lookup returns CDR1 LGHDT and CDR2 YNNKEL (reference sequence). DNA for the CDR3: TGTGCCAGCAGTTCCGGCCGTGGGTCACCCCTCCACTTT. This translates into CASSSGRGSPLHF.

This clonotype was observed a single time. This rearrangement joins TRBV9 to TRBJ2-2, with D unclear. This CDR3 is built from 14 residues. Between the trimmed V and J ends, which lost 2 bases and 3 bases, there was a span of 8 bases. Germline CDR1 reads SGDLS; CDR2 reads YYNGEE. The CDR3 bases are TGTGCCAGCAGCGTCGTTCTGGACACCGGGGAGCTGTTTTTT. It specifies CASSVVLDTGELFF.

The chain combines TRBV19 with TRBJ2-1, with 13 bases matching TRBD2. Germline V gene data show CDR1 as LNHDA and CDR2 as SQIVND (reference sequence). The CDR3 totals 16 residues. Trimming at V came to 1 base and at J to 6 bases, leaving 3 bases not matched to a gene. The CDR3 nucleotides are TGTGCCAGTAGTATAGGACTAGCGGGAGGCTTCAATGAGCAGTTCTTC. This encodes CASSIGLAGGFNEQFF.

About this clonotype itself: The limits of the CDR3 on the DNA are not certain, so only TCRdb's listed CDR3 is given. The chain has TRBV7-6 and TRBJ1-2; whether TRBD1, the table's D call, matches the DNA was not checked. The CDR3 region is 16 residues in length, termini included. Germline-derived CDR1 and CDR2 are SGHVS and FNYEAQ. This chain's CDR3 is CASSFGPGQGRQGYTF.

In this sample, this clonotype turned up a few times. The genes are TRBV10-1 and TRBJ1-1; D unclear. V was cut by 1 base and J by 1 base, with 10 bases left in between. The CDR3 runs 15 residues. CDR1 is WNHNN and CDR2 is SYGVQD in the germline V gene (reference sequence). In DNA, the CDR3 is TGCGCCAGCAGTGAGTGCCGCATAAAGAACACTGAAGCTTTCTTT. Its protein is CASSECRIKNTEAFF.

This clonotype has ten or more counts. The V and J genes are TRBV9 and TRBJ1-2, with D tentatively TRBD1 (6 bases). V dropped 5 bases and J dropped 2 bases, with 13 bases sitting between them. The CDR3 spans 14 residues. The germline V gene encodes CDR1 SGDLS and CDR2 YYNGEE. The CDR3 is CASSPLQGNYGYTF. CDR3 sequence (DNA): TGTGCCAGCAGTCCACTTCAGGGGAACTATGGCTACACCTTC.

The chain combines TRBV10-3 with TRBJ1-5; 7 positions agree with TRBD1. V shed 9 bases, J shed 5 bases, and the junction held 4 bases outside the gene matches. CDR1 is ENHRY, CDR2 SYGVKD, per germline. This CDR3 has 12 residues. CDR3 nucleotides: TGTGCCATAGGACAGGTAGATCAGCCCCAGCATTTT. Amino acid sequence: CAIGQVDQPQHF.

The DNA for the CDR3 is TGTGCCAGCAGCCGTCTGGGACAGGGTTTCTCCTACGAGCAGTACTTC. It codes for CASSRLGQGFSYEQYF. This chain uses TRBV7-9 with TRBJ2-7; 9 nucleotides match TRBD1. With 5 bases clipped from V and 0 bases from J, the junction kept 8 bases outside the gene matches. CDR1 and CDR2 from the germline V gene are SEHNR and FQNEAQ (reference sequence). The CDR3 has 16 amino acids.

V gene TRBV7-8 combines with J gene TRBJ2-4, with 7 nucleotides matching TRBD2. This CDR3 has 14 residues. V trimming: 1 base; J trimming: 7 bases; junction bases outside the gene matches: 4. Germline V CDR1 and CDR2: SGHVS, FQNEAQ. CDR3 protein: CASSLGWDYNIQYF. Here the CDR3 DNA reads TGTGCCAGCAGCTTAGGTTGGGACTACAACATTCAGTACTTC.

The CDR3 here is CAVGGQGEGGYTF. The CDR3 DNA reads TGCGCCGTGGGGGGGCAGGGAGAGGGCGGCTACACCTTC. This sequence joins TRBV10-2 and TRBJ1-2; a possible D gene is TRBD1 (6 bases). The germline V and J ends were trimmed by 11 bases and 8 bases, with 21 bases remaining between them. In germline, CDR1 is WSHSY, CDR2 SAAADI. The CDR3 extends over 13 amino acids.

This clonotype has just a few counts. The chain couples TRBV19 to TRBJ2-7, with 14 bases fitting TRBD2. V lost 5 bases and J lost 3; bases outside the gene matches: 3. CDR3 size: 15 residues. Germline V lookup: CDR1 LNHDA, CDR2 SQIVND (reference sequence). The CDR3 here is CASSLGTSGGYEQYF. The CDR3 DNA reads as TGTGCCAGTAGTCTGGGGACTAGCGGGGGCTACGAGCAGTACTTC.

Of note for this clonotype: A junction boundary mismatches the germline segment, possibly from a read error. The chain joins TRBV7-3 to TRBJ2-7, with D possibly being TRBD1 or TRBD2 (5 bases each). Germline V CDR1 and CDR2: SGHTA, FQGTGA. There are 13 residues in the CDR3. CDR3 amino acids: CASSLGQGAEQYF. CDR3 sequence (DNA): TGTGCGAGCAGCTTAGGGCAGGGAGCCGAGCAGTACTTC.

The rearrangement joins TRBV2 to TRBJ1-1; 9 positions agree with TRBD1. This CDR3 comprises 14 residues. Germline CDR1 SNHLY, CDR2 FYNNEI. The V segment lost 1 base and the J segment 3 bases; nucleotides outside the gene matches: 0. The CDR3, as DNA: TGTGCCAGCAGTGAAGGGACAGGGGACACTGAAGCTTTCTTT. This gives the protein CASSEGTGDTEAFF.

This clonotype was seen just once. The chain has TRBV20-1 and TRBJ2-7; D unclear. This CDR3 has 14 residues. Per the germline V gene, CDR1 is DFQATT and CDR2 is SNEGSKA (reference sequence). V was cut by 7 bases and J by 4 bases, with 20 bases left in between. The CDR3 nucleotides read TGCAGTGTCCACCCCGGACGCAACAATTACGAGCAGTACTTC. Protein sequence: CSVHPGRNNYEQYF.

The chain carries TRBV20-1 and TRBJ1-2, with 7 bases identical to TRBD1. Germline V gene sequence: CDR1 DFQATT, CDR2 SNEGSKA (reference sequence). The CDR3 extends over 12 amino acids. Trimming cost V 4 bases and J 6 bases; bases outside gene matches: 5. CDR3 bases: TGCAGTGCTACGGACAGGAGGGATGGCTACACCTTC. Translation gives CSATDRRDGYTF.

V usage is TRBV12-5 and J usage is TRBJ2-1; no clear D gene. Germline CDR1 reads LGHNT; CDR2 reads FRNRAP. V gave up 2 bases and J gave up 6 bases, with 5 bases separating them. The CDR3 has 12 amino acids. CDR3 protein: CASGLISNEQFF. Here the CDR3 DNA reads TGTGCTAGTGGTTTGATTAGCAATGAGCAGTTCTTC.

The CDR3 sequence: CSASWGGDTEAFF. The CDR3 coding sequence is TGCAGTGCTAGTTGGGGGGGCGACACTGAAGCTTTCTTT. The rearrangement joins TRBV20-1 to TRBJ1-1, with D possibly being TRBD1 (6 bases). Germline V lookup: CDR1 DFQATT, CDR2 SNEGSKA (reference sequence). The V gene lost 3 bases and the J gene lost 3 bases, with 11 bases spanning the gap. The CDR3 sequence is 13 residues long.

V is TRBV19 and J is TRBJ2-2; tentatively, D is TRBD1 (5 bases). Germline CDR1 reads LNHDA; CDR2 reads SQIVND (reference sequence). The V gene lost 3 bases and the J gene lost 1 base, with 9 bases spanning the gap. This CDR3 is built from 15 residues. The CDR3 region is CASSIQGMNTGELFF. The CDR3 DNA is TGTGCCAGTAGTATCCAGGGCATGAACACCGGGGAGCTGTTTTTT.

As to this clonotype: One end of the junction is discordant with germline, which a read error may explain. The chain combines TRBV7-3 with TRBJ1-2; 9 bases align to TRBD1. The CDR3 loop spans 14 amino acids. CDR1 SGHTA and CDR2 FQGTGA come from the germline V gene. The CDR3, as DNA: TGTGCCAGCAGCGCGGGACAGGGAATCGATGGCTACACCTTT. It translates to CASSAGQGIDGYTF.